Reported below is one T cell receptor beta chain. Its target is unknown. Here immunoSEQ multiplex PCR was the method, and the copy in TCRdb shows in-frame clones only, minus some. This sample has some 150,000 clones; around 88% occur once, and the top ten carry 2.2%. This record comes from a study of T cell responses to AZD1222 COVID-19 vaccine. Study-level information: The study pooled second doses at about 4 or about 12 weeks.

CDR3 length equals 16 residues. The germline V gene encodes CDR1 MNHEY and CDR2 SMNVEV (reference sequence). V trimming: 3 bases; J trimming: 5 bases; junction bases outside the gene matches: 11. Findings of the study overall: The peak T cell response came first, and repertoires were sampled only after it.

The chain is built from TRBV27 and TRBJ1-1; 8 bases are shared with TRBD1. This TCR was sampled from an adult in good health. The sequenced sample was peripheral blood, obtained on day 0 of AZD1222 vaccination. The CDR3, as DNA: TGTGCCAGCAGTTTTTGGCAGGGGGCTATGGTGACTGAAGCTTTCTTT. Protein sequence: CASSFWQGAMVTEAFF.